This T cell receptor (beta chain) was sequenced during a study of cytomegalovirus exposure and HLA in healthy donors. Across the study: In a previous analysis, more than 90 million unique TCR beta sequences were found from 150 million to 200 million T cells. Overall study findings and caveats: Reported performance of the classifier showed diagnosis of cytomegalovirus status with high specificity and sensitivity. There were over 150 TCR beta chains listed as cytomegalovirus-associated. Later analysis indicated greater clonal expansion among HLA-associated TCR beta chains than among equally common other chains.

Vbeta (60) and Jbeta (13) primers were used in the PCR. Produced via immunoSEQ multiplex PCR; TCRdb's table is partial and in-frame only. The sample yields about 160,000 clones, roughly four fifths seen once. The germline V gene encodes CDR1 MNHEY and CDR2 SVGAGI. V was shortened by 6 bases and J by 7 bases, with 10 bases between the two germline ends. The CDR3 sequence is 13 residues long. The count of this clone is one. Antigen unknown. The chain has TRBV6-5 and TRBJ1-6; D uncertain. The sample comprised PBMCs. This sequence originates from a woman aged 40 to 50 in good health and CMV-seronegative. In DNA, the CDR3 is TGTGCCAGCAGAAGGCCGGGGAATTCACCCCTCCACTTT. Protein: CASRRPGNSPLHF.